The clone carrying this T cell receptor (beta chain) was seen a single time. Its antigen is undetermined. This entry comes from a study of long-term antiretroviral therapy in people with HIV. Study findings and constraints: Data on ART adherence, viral resistance or therapy changes were unavailable. Before ART, certain clones expanded, and these dominated the repertoire at all time points. Blood draws took place between about 2003 and 2018 and possibly involved older ART regimens.

Run at survey level, the immunoSEQ assay was version v3.0. Measured with immunoSEQ multiplex PCR; TCRdb has only the in-frame clones, and not every one. The sample lists tens of thousands of clones; nearly 95% were seen once. Germline values: CDR1 MNHEY, CDR2 SMNVEV (reference sequence). V shed 4 bases and J shed 1 base, with 11 bases lying between them. The CDR3 has 14 amino acids. The sequenced sample was unsorted PBMCs, obtained around 6 years after starting antiretroviral therapy. The receptor's source is a man aged 30-40 years with HIV. The genes are TRBV27 and TRBJ2-7, with D maybe TRBD2 (5 bases). CDR3 region: CASSSDWESYEQYF. CDR3 nucleotide sequence: TGTGCCAGCAGTTCCGATTGGGAGTCCTACGAGCAGTACTTC.